These 14 T cell receptor beta chains originate from one sample sequenced in a study of cytomegalovirus exposure and HLA in healthy donors. With 60 Vbeta and 13 Jbeta primers, the PCR was carried out. Clones were sequenced by immunoSEQ multiplex PCR, and TCRdb holds only the in-frame ones, with some missing. The data contain about 95,000 clones, roughly three quarters of them singletons. The source material was PBMCs. The receptors stem from a woman aged 40 to 50 in good health and CMV-seronegative.

This clone was counted once. The rearrangement joins TRBV6-5 to TRBJ1-2; D possibly corresponds to TRBD1 (6 bases). Germline CDR1 and CDR2: MNHEY and SVGAGI. The CDR3 sequence is 16 residues long. Trimming stripped 0 bases from V and 6 bases from J, with 17 bases between. CDR3 in amino acids: CASSYSPGHRGNGYTF. The CDR3 nucleotides are TGTGCCAGCAGTTACTCGCCGGGACATCGAGGAAATGGCTACACCTTC.

The V call is TRBV6-5, the J call TRBJ2-7, with a tentative D call TRBD1 (5 bases). Germline V CDR1 and CDR2: MNHEY, SVGAGI. V shed 5 bases and J shed 1 base, with 6 bases lying between them. This CDR3 spans 12 amino acids. For the CDR3, the DNA is TGTGCCAGCAGTCAGGGATCCTACGAGCAGTACTTC. Translation gives CASSQGSYEQYF.

This chain uses TRBV5-5 with TRBJ1-6; TRBD1 agrees at 9 bases. The CDR3 runs 15 residues. J was trimmed by 5 bases and V by 5 bases; bases with no gene match: 5. Germline lookup yields CDR1 SGHKS and CDR2 YYEKEE (reference sequence). In DNA form, the CDR3 reads TGTGCCAGCAGACCGACAGGGGGAAATAATTCACCCCTCCACTTT. This translates into CASRPTGGNNSPLHF.

This clone was picked up a small number of times. The chain recombines TRBV30 with TRBJ1-2; weak D call: TRBD1 (6 bases). Germline V gene lookup returns CDR1 GTSNPN and CDR2 SVGIG (reference sequence). CDR3 length: 14 residues. V gave up 3 bases and J gave up 4 bases, with 15 bases separating them. Here the CDR3 DNA reads TGTGCCTGGAGCCCCTTGGGGGCCTTCTATGGCTACACCTTC. It is translated as CAWSPLGAFYGYTF.

This sequence joins TRBV4-2 and TRBJ1-5; D gene uncertain. The CDR3 is 15 amino acids. V lost 0 bases to trimming and J lost 2 bases, with 8 bases between them. Looked up from germline, CDR1 is LGHNA and CDR2 is YNFKEQ. Here the CDR3 reads CASSQDPLGNQPQHF. The CDR3 region has the DNA TGTGCCAGCAGCCAAGATCCCCTAGGCAATCAGCCCCAGCATTTT.

The CDR3 loop reads CASSPGGGETQYF. CDR3 nucleotides: TGCGCCAGCAGCCCGGGGGGTGGGGAGACCCAGTACTTC. This chain uses TRBV5-1 with TRBJ2-5; 7 bases are shared with TRBD2. Germline V gene data show CDR1 as SGHRS and CDR2 as YFSETQ. The junction had 5 bases not matched to a gene; V was cut back by 4 bases and J by 5 bases. CDR3 size: 13 residues.

This chain joins TRBV5-1 and TRBJ2-7; TRBD1 aligns across 8 bases. Trimming removed 4 bases from V and 4 bases from J; junction bases left unmatched: 16. The CDR3 totals 17 residues. The germline gives CDR1 SGHRS, CDR2 YFSETQ. The CDR3 here is CASSLNFLGQAPYEQYF. The CDR3 DNA reads as TGCGCCAGCAGCCTCAACTTCCTGGGACAGGCGCCGTACGAGCAGTACTTC.

This clone showed up just a few times. The CDR3 DNA is TGTGCCAGCACCCGTTTTCTCGACGGGGGCTACACCTTC. Amino acids: CASTRFLDGGYTF. The genes are TRBV7-6 and TRBJ1-2; D gene uncertain. The V end was cut by 7 bases, the J end by 8 bases, with 17 bases between. The CDR3 totals 13 residues. The germline V gene has CDR1 SGHVS and CDR2 FNYEAQ.

The chain combines TRBV18 with TRBJ2-5; 14 nucleotides agree with TRBD2. The CDR3 is made up of 17 amino acids. Germline CDR1 KGHSH, CDR2 LQKENI. J gave up 3 bases and V 3 bases, and 6 bases lay outside the gene matches. The CDR3 coding sequence is TGTGCCAGCTCACCTCCTGGGACTAGCGGGGGCAAAGAGACCCAGTACTTC. Its translation is CASSPPGTSGGKETQYF.

The V gene is TRBV6-4, the J gene TRBJ2-1; the match to TRBD1 covers 8 bases. The V gene's germline CDR1 is MRHNA and CDR2 SNTAGT. The junction had 8 bases not matched to a gene; V was cut back by 6 bases and J by 4 bases. This CDR3 contains 15 residues. CDR3: CASSENRGDYNEQFF. CDR3 in DNA: TGTGCCAGCAGCGAAAACAGGGGGGATTACAATGAGCAGTTCTTC.

This chain links TRBV19 with TRBJ2-3, with 13 bases matching TRBD2. CDR1 is LNHDA and CDR2 is SQIVND in the germline V gene (reference sequence). V lost 11 bases and J lost 2; bases outside the gene matches: 10. This CDR3 spans 16 amino acids. The CDR3 sequence is CASRGLAGSITDTQYF. In DNA, the CDR3 is TGTGCCTCCCGGGGACTAGCGGGGTCTATCACAGATACGCAGTATTTT.

A remark on this clone: Germline and junction disagree at one end, which may indicate a read error. This chain links TRBV7-9 with TRBJ1-1; no reliable D call. Germline V gene data show CDR1 as SEHNR and CDR2 as FQNEAQ (reference sequence). The CDR3 totals 12 residues. CDR3 sequence: CSSSLVITEAFF. Here the CDR3 DNA reads TGTTCCAGCAGCTTAGTCATTACTGAAGCTTTCTTT.

This clone was seen once. This rearrangement joins TRBV9 to TRBJ1-1; 9 nucleotides match TRBD1. Looked up from germline, CDR1 is SGDLS and CDR2 is YYNGEE. V lost 3 bases, J lost 7 bases, and 10 bases stayed unmatched. The CDR3 spans 15 residues. The CDR3 region is CASSGRTGEGNEAFF. CDR3 bases: TGTGCCAGCAGCGGAAGGACAGGGGAAGGTAATGAAGCTTTCTTT.

This clone was detected only a few times. J is TRBJ1-2 and V is TRBV5-1; 9 bases match TRBD1. The CDR3 covers 14 residues. The V gene end was trimmed by 4 bases and the J gene end by 1 base; junction bases not matched to a gene: 2. CDR1 is SGHRS, CDR2 YFSETQ, per germline. The CDR3 nucleotides read TGCGCCAGCAGCCAGGGACAGGGTAACTATGGCTACACCTTC. Protein product: CASSQGQGNYGYTF. The entire variable domain, with the rest obtained from reference TRBV5-1 and TRBJ1-2, is as follows: KAGVTQTPRYLIKTRGQQVTLSCSPISGHRSVSWYQQTPGQGLQFLFEYFSETQRNKGNFPGRFSGRQFSNSRSEMNVSTLELGDSALYLCASSQGQGNYGYTFGSGTRLTVV.